Many counts were recorded for the clone carrying this T cell receptor (beta chain). Its antigen remains unidentified. The CDR3 is 16 residues long. The ends were cut back, 7 bases at V and 2 bases at J, with 18 bases in the middle. In germline, CDR1 is MGHDK, CDR2 SYGVNS. These data originate in a study of identical twins. Findings of the study overall: Within monozygotic twins, out-of-frame TCR alpha sharing was underestimated by the models.

TCRdb recomputed calls from the 5' RACE reads with MiXCR, one row per CDR3 protein. The sample records approximately 630,000 distinct CDR3 sequences, about 7.1% being singletons. Another study also made use of these data, one on yellow fever vaccine responses in identical twins.

The sequence was obtained from a woman younger than 35 in good health. Material for sequencing was PBMCs. The chain combines TRBV25-1 with TRBJ2-1; D is perhaps TRBD2 (6 bases). CDR3 loop: CASNDHASAAYNEQFF. The DNA of the CDR3 is TGTGCCAGCAATGACCACGCTAGCGCTGCCTACAATGAGCAGTTCTTC.